These 10 T cell receptor beta chains came from one sample sequenced in a study of T cells in Graves' hyperthyroidism and ophthalmopathy. From RNA transcripts, TCR beta CDR3 regions were amplified. The TCR CDR3 first-round RT-PCR relied on the HTBI primer set. TCRdb called the multiplex PCR reads again in MiXCR, with one record for every CDR3 protein. The sample lists about 610,000 distinct CDR3 sequences, roughly 14% seen once, with approximately 4.3% in the top ten. The sequencing input was blood. These receptors all stem from a woman between 40 and 50 years old with Graves' ophthalmopathy.

This clonotype was counted many times. The chain's CDR3 is CASSYDRGIGELFF. Here the CDR3 DNA reads TGTGCCAGCAGTTACGACAGGGGGATCGGGGAGCTGTTTTTT. This chain joins TRBV6-2 or TRBV6-3 and TRBJ2-2, with 9 bases aligning to TRBD1. This CDR3 contains 14 residues. In germline, CDR1 is MNHEY, CDR2 SVGEGT. V lost 2 bases to trimming and J lost 7 bases; unmatched junction nucleotides: 2.

Ten or more counts support this clonotype. The chain uses TRBV6-5 and TRBJ2-7; possibly TRBD2 for D (7 bases). Trimming left V 5 bases short and J 0 bases short, with 14 bases between. The CDR3 has 15 residues. Germline CDR1 MNHEY, CDR2 SVGAGI. CDR3 nucleotide sequence: TGTGCCAGCAGTCGCGGGGGAGGGGGCTCCTACGAGCAGTACTTC. This encodes CASSRGGGGSYEQYF.

This clonotype was observed many times. The chain uses TRBV11-3 and TRBJ2-6; possible D gene TRBD2, 5 bases. The V end lost 5 bases, the J end lost 0 bases, and 5 bases lay between the germline ends. The CDR3 extends over 14 amino acids. CDR1 and CDR2 from the germline V gene are SGHNT and YENEEA. The CDR3: CASSRDSGANVLTF. In nucleotides, the CDR3 is TGTGCCAGCAGCCGGGACTCTGGGGCCAACGTCCTGACTTTC.

This clonotype has at least ten counts. The V call is TRBV29-1, the J call TRBJ2-7; 7 nucleotides line up with TRBD2. V dropped 4 bases and J dropped 4; count of bases not matched to a gene: 13. CDR1 and CDR2 (germline): SQVTM, ANQGSEA. CDR3 length: 15 amino acids. The CDR3 here is CSVVSPGGRGYEQYF. The CDR3 DNA reads TGCAGCGTTGTAAGTCCCGGCGGGAGAGGATACGAGCAGTACTTC.

This clonotype was observed a handful of times. The V call is TRBV20-1, the J call TRBJ2-3; D ambiguous. The length of the CDR3 is 10 residues. With 6 bases removed from V and 2 bases from J, the gap between germline ends came to 3 bases. Per germline, CDR1 DFQATT and CDR2 SNEGSKA (reference sequence). The CDR3 DNA is TGCAGTGCAGACACAGATACGCAGTATTTT. Its translation: CSADTDTQYF.

The V gene is TRBV12-3 or TRBV12-4, the J gene TRBJ1-1; 7 positions agree with TRBD1. The CDR3 covers 13 residues. Unmatched junction bases numbered 9, after V lost 8 bases and J lost 6 bases. CDR3 sequence (DNA): TGTGCCAGCCTTTGGGACAGCCAGCCTGAAGCTTTCTTT. This codes for CASLWDSQPEAFF.

This clonotype was recorded many times. Here the CDR3 reads CASTRTVGYEQYF. Here the CDR3 DNA reads TGTGCCAGCACTCGGACAGTAGGGTACGAGCAGTACTTC. This chain links TRBV6-2 or TRBV6-3 with TRBJ2-7, with D possibly matching TRBD1 (6 bases). Deletions cut 7 bases from V and 4 bases from J, with 14 bases between. Germline assignment: CDR1 MNHEY and CDR2 SVGEGT. The CDR3 length is 13 residues.

V gene TRBV30 combines with J gene TRBJ1-2, with 9 bases matching TRBD1. The germline gives CDR1 GTSNPN, CDR2 SVGIG (reference sequence). The CDR3 has 13 amino acids. The V gene end was trimmed by 2 bases and the J gene end by 8 bases; junction bases not matched to a gene: 6. Here the CDR3 reads CAWSTRQGGGYTF. The CDR3 nucleotides are TGTGCCTGGAGTACTCGACAGGGGGGAGGCTACACCTTC.

This clonotype showed up many times. The V gene is TRBV29-1, the J gene TRBJ2-2, with D tentatively TRBD2 (6 bases). V was pared by 7 bases and J by 6 bases, with 9 bases between. The CDR3 loop spans 11 amino acids. CDR1 is SQVTM and CDR2 is ANQGSEA in the germline V gene. CDR3: CSATSSGELFF. CDR3 bases: TGCAGCGCTACTAGCTCCGGGGAGCTGTTTTTT.

This clonotype was picked up many times. The chain recombines TRBV12-3 or TRBV12-4 with TRBJ2-7; D may be TRBD2 (6 bases). CDR3 length: 14 residues. V was trimmed by 2 bases and J by 3 bases, leaving 11 bases between them. The CDR3 region is CASSLPTSYYEQYF. The CDR3 DNA reads as TGTGCCAGCAGTTTACCTACTAGCTACTACGAGCAGTACTTC.